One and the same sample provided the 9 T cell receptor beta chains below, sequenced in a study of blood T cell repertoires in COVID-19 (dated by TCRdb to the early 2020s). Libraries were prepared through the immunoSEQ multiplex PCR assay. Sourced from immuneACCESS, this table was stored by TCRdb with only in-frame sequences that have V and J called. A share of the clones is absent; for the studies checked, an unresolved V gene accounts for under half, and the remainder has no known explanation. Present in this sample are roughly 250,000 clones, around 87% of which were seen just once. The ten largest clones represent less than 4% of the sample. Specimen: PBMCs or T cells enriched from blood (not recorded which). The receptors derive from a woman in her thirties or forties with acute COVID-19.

CDR3 nucleotides: TGTGCCAGAAGCCGAGCCGGGACTAGCACAGATACGCAGTATTTT. It encodes CARSRAGTSTDTQYF. V is TRBV7-5 and J is TRBJ2-3; the table's D gene call, TRBD2, was not cross checked with the DNA. TRBV7-5 is a pseudogene locus. The CDR3 is 15 residues long.

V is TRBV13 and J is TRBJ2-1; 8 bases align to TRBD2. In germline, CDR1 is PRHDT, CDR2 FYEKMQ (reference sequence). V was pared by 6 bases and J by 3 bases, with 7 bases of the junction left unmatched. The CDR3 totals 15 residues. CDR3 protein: CASRELAEDYNEQFF. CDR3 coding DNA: TGTGCCAGCAGAGAACTAGCGGAAGACTACAATGAGCAGTTCTTC.

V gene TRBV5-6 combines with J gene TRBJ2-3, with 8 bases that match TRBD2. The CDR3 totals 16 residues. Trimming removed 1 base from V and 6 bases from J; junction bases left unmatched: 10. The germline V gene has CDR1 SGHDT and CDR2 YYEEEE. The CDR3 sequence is CASSLSTGLGHDTQYF. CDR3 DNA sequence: TGTGCCAGCAGCTTGTCTACGGGACTAGGGCACGATACGCAGTATTTT.

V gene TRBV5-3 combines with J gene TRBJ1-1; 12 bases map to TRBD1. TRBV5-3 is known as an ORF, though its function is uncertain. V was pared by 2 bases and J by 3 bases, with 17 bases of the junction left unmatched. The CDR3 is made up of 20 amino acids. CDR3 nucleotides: TGTGCCAGAAGCTTCCTCTCCGGGACAGGGGGCGGTTTTGGGGACACTGAAGCTTTCTTT. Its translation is CARSFLSGTGGGFGDTEAFF.

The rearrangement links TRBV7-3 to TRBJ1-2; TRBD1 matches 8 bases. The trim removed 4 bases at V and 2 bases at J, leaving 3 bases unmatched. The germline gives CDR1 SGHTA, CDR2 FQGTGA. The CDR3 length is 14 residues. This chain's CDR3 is CASSSGQGNYGYTF. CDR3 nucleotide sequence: TGTGCCAGCAGCTCCGGACAGGGCAACTATGGCTACACCTTC.

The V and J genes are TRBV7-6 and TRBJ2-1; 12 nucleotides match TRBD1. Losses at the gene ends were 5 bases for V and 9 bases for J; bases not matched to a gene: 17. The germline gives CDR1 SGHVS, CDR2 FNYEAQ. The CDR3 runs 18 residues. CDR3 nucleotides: TGTGCCAGCAGCCCCCCCCCTAAACCGGGACAGGGGGCCCTTGAGCAGTTCTTC. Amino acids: CASSPPPKPGQGALEQFF.

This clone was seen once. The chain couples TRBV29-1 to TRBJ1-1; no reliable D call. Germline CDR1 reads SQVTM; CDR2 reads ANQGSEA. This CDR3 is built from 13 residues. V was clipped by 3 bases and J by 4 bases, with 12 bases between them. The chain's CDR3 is CSVDSGVSTEAFF. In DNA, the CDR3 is TGCAGCGTTGATTCCGGGGTGAGCACTGAAGCTTTCTTT.

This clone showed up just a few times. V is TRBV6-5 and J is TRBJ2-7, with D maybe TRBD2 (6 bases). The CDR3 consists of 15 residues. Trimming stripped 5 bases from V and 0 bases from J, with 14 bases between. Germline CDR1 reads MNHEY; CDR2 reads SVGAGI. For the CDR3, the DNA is TGTGCCAGCAGTAAACCGGGACTCAACTCCTACGAGCAGTACTTC. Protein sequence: CASSKPGLNSYEQYF.

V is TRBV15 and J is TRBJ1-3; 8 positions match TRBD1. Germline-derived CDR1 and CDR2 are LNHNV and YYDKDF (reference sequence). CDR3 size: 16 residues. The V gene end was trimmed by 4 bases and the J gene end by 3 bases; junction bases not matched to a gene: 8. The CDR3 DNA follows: TGTGCCACCAGCAATCCCCAGGGGGCCATTGGAAACACCATATATTTT. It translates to CATSNPQGAIGNTIYF.